Listed here is a single T cell receptor beta chain. This clone appeared a few times. Its antigen is unknown. Per-base qualities were not stored, and no clone one base away is much larger. Trimming removed 2 bases from V and 8 bases from J; the gene matches leave 8 bases unexplained. For CDR1 and CDR2, the germline V gene (reference sequence) lists MNHNY and SVGAGI. The CDR3 covers 15 residues, taking in both the cysteine and the phenylalanine. The DNA shown is the 45-base CDR3, in frame from base 1. To prepare the library, the immunoSEQ multiplex PCR assay was applied. The hsTCRB Kit was used according to the manufacturer's protocol to amplify rearranged TCR beta chain sequences. Sequencing of TCRB libraries was carried out on an Illumina MiSeq. Regarding the original processing steps: The kit vendor's proprietary platform handled demultiplexing, trimming and gene mapping. TCRdb stores this immuneACCESS table with in-frame sequences only. Part of the clones is absent; in the studies checked, under half of the shortfall reflects unresolved V genes, and no reason is known for the rest. V and J calls and clone size follow that table, whereas D and trimming were derived from the DNA. Here the sample has 9,500 to 12,000 clones; approximately 88% occur a single time. The top ten clonotypes cover approximately 5.2% of the sample.

The intended sense of this specimen's time point label: week 23, last vaccination. A 20-mer mutant IDH1 peptide at 300 micrograms in Montanide made up each vaccine dose, which was injected subcutaneously together with topical imiquimod. All donors had newly diagnosed IDH1-mutant astrocytomas of WHO grade 3 or 4 that showed loss of nuclear ATRX. The samples were drawn from NOA16, a multicentre, single-arm, open-label phase I trial in Germany that tested a mutant IDH1 peptide vaccine in humans for the first time. Genomic DNA for TCRB sequencing was extracted from EDTA blood using the DNeasy Blood and Tissue Kit. The sample originates from a study of a mutant IDH1 vaccine in newly diagnosed glioma (dated by TCRdb to the early 2020s). Background for the entire study: Patients were given eight vaccinations, in weeks 1, 3, 5, 7, 11, 15, 19 and 23, which matched visits V03 through V10. In the chemotherapy-containing groups, vaccination started alongside temozolomide cycles, whereas in patients who had radiotherapy alone it started 4-6 weeks after radiotherapy. Of the approximately 34 treated patients, approximately 60% were male and roughly 40% were female, and a mean age of roughly 37 years was recorded. Before enrollment, patients had received standard therapy of radiotherapy alone, temozolomide alone, or radiochemotherapy with temozolomide; most received the combination. Peripheral blood was collected at six visits: V03 (baseline), V05, V07, V10, V12 and V13. Longitudinal TCRB deep sequencing was done for some 25 treated patients, wherever samples were available for exploratory analyses.

The full study reports these points: Selection of PBMC samples for TCRB deep sequencing was based on availability. Across multiple MHC alleles, vaccine-induced immune responses were seen in roughly 93% of patients. Pseudoprogression appeared unrelated to alterations in the top peripheral T cell clonotypes detected by TCRB sequencing. The authors noted that analyses of patient blood samples could not be reproduced because of sample limitations.

The receptor comes from a woman aged 40 to 50 with glioma. Some clones in this sample may be carry-over from other donors' samples. This chain is built from TRBV6-6 and TRBJ1-4, and 7 bases in between align with TRBD1. Here the sequenced sample was PBMCs, taken from a glioma patient whose treatment included an IDH1 peptide vaccine. CDR3 sequence: CASSYPVTGSEKLFF. The DNA sequence follows: TGTGCCAGCAGTTACCCAGTGACAGGGAGCGAAAAACTGTTTTTT.